The source of this T cell receptor beta chain is a study of blood T cell repertoires in COVID-19. The germline V gene encodes CDR1 MRHNA and CDR2 SNTAGT. The length of the CDR3 is 21 residues. Trimming took off 0 bases at V and 8 bases at J, with 32 bases between the two ends. Repertoires were generated with immunoSEQ multiplex PCR, while TCRdb's copy carries only in-frame clones and drops some. This sample has about 300,000 clones, with more than 80% found just once. The TCR sequence derives from a woman between 25 and 40 years old who had recovered from COVID-19. The sequencing sample was made of PBMCs or T cells enriched from blood (not recorded which). The chain joins TRBV6-4 to TRBJ2-4; D is possibly TRBD2 (6 bases). In DNA form, the CDR3 reads TGTGCCAGCAGTGACTCGTGGCCTAGCGTGAAAGTTTACCCACTTAGAGACATTCAGTACTTC. Encoded protein: CASSDSWPSVKVYPLRDIQYF.